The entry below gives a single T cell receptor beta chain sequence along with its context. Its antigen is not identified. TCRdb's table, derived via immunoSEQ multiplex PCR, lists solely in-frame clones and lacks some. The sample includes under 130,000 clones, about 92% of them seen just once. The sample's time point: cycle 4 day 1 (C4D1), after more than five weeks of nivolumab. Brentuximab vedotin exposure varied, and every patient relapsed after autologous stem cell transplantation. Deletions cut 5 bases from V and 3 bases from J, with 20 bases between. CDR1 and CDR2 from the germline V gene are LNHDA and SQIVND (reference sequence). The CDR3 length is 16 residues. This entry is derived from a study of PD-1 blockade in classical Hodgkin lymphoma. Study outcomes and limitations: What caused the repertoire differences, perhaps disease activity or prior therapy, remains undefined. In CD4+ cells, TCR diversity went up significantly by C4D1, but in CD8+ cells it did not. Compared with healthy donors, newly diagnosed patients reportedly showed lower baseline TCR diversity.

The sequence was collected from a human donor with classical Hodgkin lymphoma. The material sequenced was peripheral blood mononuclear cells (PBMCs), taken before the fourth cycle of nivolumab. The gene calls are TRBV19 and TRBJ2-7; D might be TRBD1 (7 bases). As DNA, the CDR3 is TGTGCCAGTAGTTCGCGGACAGGACGGGGACTCTACGAGCAGTACTTC. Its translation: CASSSRTGRGLYEQYF.